The clone carrying this T cell receptor beta chain was seen a single time. Antigen unknown. This entry comes from a study of neoadjuvant anti-PD-1 for oral cavity cancer. Study-wide results and limits: Post-nivolumab, blood T cell clonality was significantly elevated in non-responders.

This CDR3 is 17 amino acids long. CDR1 and CDR2 (germline): SGHAT, FQNNGV. Trimming removed 0 bases from V and 4 bases from J, with 15 bases in between. The time point is: after neoadjuvant nivolumab, at surgical resection. Patients were newly diagnosed with stage II-IVA oral cavity squamous cell carcinoma without prior systemic or radiation treatment. Six replicates per PBMC sample, mostly from 400 to 500 ng of genomic DNA. Measured with immunoSEQ multiplex PCR; TCRdb has only the in-frame clones, and not every one. The data contain more than 12,000 clones, 55% to 75% of them singletons. The V gene is TRBV11-2, the J gene TRBJ1-4; maybe TRBD1 (5 bases). The source of this sequence is a person aged 40 to 85 with oral cavity squamous cell carcinoma. The sequencing used PBMCs, collected after nivolumab (anti-PD-1) treatment. CDR3 loop: CASSLDLGQGGNEKLFF. In DNA, the CDR3 is TGTGCCAGCAGCTTAGATCTCGGGCAGGGCGGTAATGAAAAACTGTTTTTT.